The 14 T cell receptor beta chains given below trace back to one sample, sequenced in a study of shared clonotypes between healthy human individuals. This table comes from immunoSEQ multiplex PCR, and its TCRdb copy is limited to in-frame clones, with some not included. The table lists about 2.4 million clones, 93% of them singletons. Sequencing used naive CD4+ T cells from PBMCs. Subset meaning: CD45RA+ positively selected. The source of these receptors is a man aged 18 to 29 in good health. Some clones in this sample may be carry-over from other donors' samples.

The CDR3 spells CASSFYRSGTKDTQYF. Written as DNA, the CDR3 is TGTGCCAGTAGTTTCTATCGTAGCGGGACCAAAGATACGCAGTATTTT. The rearrangement uses TRBV19 and TRBJ2-3, with 8 nucleotides matching TRBD2. This CDR3 has 16 residues. Losses at the gene ends were 5 bases for V and 5 bases for J; bases not matched to a gene: 12. Germline CDR1 LNHDA, CDR2 SQIVND (reference sequence).

On this clone: Additional DNA sequences in this sample encode the identical CDR3. The chain carries TRBV5-1 and TRBJ1-1; D gene unclear. The CDR3 extends over 14 amino acids. V was trimmed by 0 bases and J by 3 bases, leaving 9 bases between them. The V gene's germline CDR1 is SGHRS and CDR2 YFSETQ. The CDR3 here is CASSLVIGDTEAFF. In nucleotides, the CDR3 is TGCGCCAGCAGCTTGGTGATCGGGGACACTGAAGCTTTCTTT.

The V and J genes are TRBV2 and TRBJ1-2; 7 bases map to TRBD1. The germline V gene has CDR1 SNHLY and CDR2 FYNNEI. The V segment lost 5 bases and the J segment 8 bases; nucleotides outside the gene matches: 8. The CDR3 covers 13 residues. The chain's CDR3 is CASSPEGAVGYTF. The CDR3 nucleotides are TGTGCCAGCAGTCCCGAGGGGGCGGTCGGCTACACCTTC.

This clone was seen only once. Other nucleotide sequences in the sample specify the same CDR3. The chain carries TRBV18 and TRBJ1-1; perhaps TRBD1 as D (6 bases). CDR3 size: 13 residues. Germline values: CDR1 KGHSH, CDR2 LQKENI. V gave up 3 bases and J gave up 3 bases, with 8 bases separating them. The CDR3 DNA reads TGTGCCAGCTCACCCAACAGGGACACTGAAGCTTTCTTT. This codes for CASSPNRDTEAFF.

This sequence joins TRBV5-4 and TRBJ2-1; 14 nucleotides match TRBD2. The junction had 7 bases not matched to a gene; V was cut back by 4 bases and J by 10 bases. The germline gives CDR1 SGHNT, CDR2 YYREEE (reference sequence). This CDR3 comprises 15 residues. Here the CDR3 reads CASSPGTSGSREQFF. The CDR3 DNA is TGTGCCAGCAGCCCGGGGACTAGCGGGAGTAGAGAGCAGTTCTTC.

The chain carries TRBV7-9 and TRBJ2-6; no firm D call. V was shortened by 4 bases and J by 2 bases, with 12 bases between the two germline ends. The CDR3 runs to 16 residues. Germline V gene sequence: CDR1 SEHNR, CDR2 FQNEAQ (reference sequence). CDR3 region: CASSSTRSPGANVLTF. The CDR3 DNA is TGTGCCAGCAGCTCCACCCGGTCTCCTGGGGCCAACGTCCTGACTTTC. Combining the CDR3 with reference TRBV7-9 and TRBJ2-6 gives the whole variable domain DTGVSQNPRHKITKRGQNVTFRCDPISEHNRLYWYRQTLGQGPEFLTYFQNEAQLEKSRLLSDRFSAERPKGSFSTLEIQRTEQGDSAMYLCASSSTRSPGANVLTFGAGSRLTVL.

The chain recombines TRBV28 with TRBJ2-2; 8 nucleotides line up with TRBD1. There are 15 residues in the CDR3. J lost 1 base, V lost 4 bases, and 2 bases had no gene match. The V gene's germline CDR1 is MDHEN and CDR2 SYDVKM. Here the CDR3 DNA reads TGTGCCAGCAGTTCACAGGGGGTGAACACCGGGGAGCTGTTTTTT. As protein: CASSSQGVNTGELFF.

The chain is built from TRBV7-3 and TRBJ2-3, with 13 nucleotides matching TRBD2. This CDR3 has 15 amino acids. CDR1 SGHTA and CDR2 FQGTGA come from the germline V gene. J was trimmed by 4 bases and V by 5 bases; bases with no gene match: 3. For the CDR3, the DNA is TGTGCCAGCAGCGCCGGACTAGCGGGAGCAGATACGCAGTATTTT. Protein: CASSAGLAGADTQYF.

The chain joins TRBV2 to TRBJ2-7, with D perhaps TRBD1 (6 bases). The germline CDR1 and CDR2 sequences are SNHLY and FYNNEI. The CDR3 runs to 16 residues. V was clipped by 3 bases and J by 0 bases, with 15 bases between them. CDR3 protein: CASSERQGRSSYEQYF. In DNA form, the CDR3 reads TGTGCCAGCAGTGAGCGGCAGGGGCGAAGCTCCTACGAGCAGTACTTC.

V usage is TRBV4-2 and J usage is TRBJ1-4; TRBD1 matches at 9 bases. The CDR3 extends over 17 amino acids. Germline lookup yields CDR1 LGHNA and CDR2 YNFKEQ. J was trimmed by 4 bases and V by 3 bases; bases with no gene match: 9. The CDR3 loop reads CASSHEPYRGRNEKLFF. DNA for the CDR3: TGTGCCAGCAGCCACGAACCTTACAGGGGGCGTAATGAAAAACTGTTTTTT.

The chain recombines TRBV7-6 with TRBJ2-1; D gene unclear. The CDR3 spans 15 residues. The germline V gene has CDR1 SGHVS and CDR2 FNYEAQ. V shed 0 bases and J shed 4 bases, with 10 bases lying between them. The CDR3 region has the DNA TGTGCCAGCAGCTTAGCTCAGGTCCCATACAATGAGCAGTTCTTC. Its translation: CASSLAQVPYNEQFF.

This chain links TRBV5-1 with TRBJ2-5; D is unclear. This CDR3 spans 16 amino acids. Trimming took off 0 bases at V and 4 bases at J, with 16 bases between the two ends. The germline gives CDR1 SGHRS, CDR2 YFSETQ. The CDR3 DNA follows: TGCGCCAGCAGCTTGGGGGTTGTGGCAATAGCAGAGACCCAGTACTTC. It is translated as CASSLGVVAIAETQYF.

V and J are TRBV7-9 and TRBJ2-1; 11 bases line up with TRBD2. Germline V gene sequence: CDR1 SEHNR, CDR2 FQNEAQ (reference sequence). J lost 1 base, V lost 4 bases, and 3 bases had no gene match. This CDR3 has 16 amino acids. The CDR3 DNA sequence: TGTGCCAGCAGCTCAGTAGCGGGAGGGTCCTACAATGAGCAGTTCTTC. Translating gives CASSSVAGGSYNEQFF.

The CDR3 sequence: CASSPTSGRARVPDTQYF. The DNA of the CDR3 is TGCGCCAGCAGTCCGACTAGCGGGAGGGCCAGGGTCCCAGATACGCAGTATTTT. V usage is TRBV10-1 and J usage is TRBJ2-3, with 14 bases aligning to TRBD2. The CDR3 extends over 18 amino acids. CDR1 WNHNN and CDR2 SYGVQD come from the germline V gene (reference sequence). V gave up 5 bases and J gave up 4 bases; unmatched junction bases: 11.